This TCR beta chain is from a study of blood T cell repertoires in COVID-19 (dated by TCRdb to about 2020). As for the study more broadly: Samples covering the acute and convalescent phases of COVID-19 were provided by collaborators in the United States, Italy and Spain. The repertoires were released in a freely available public database intended as a resource for research on the immune response to SARS-CoV-2. Samples were obtained from the ongoing ImmuneRACE study (first 160 participants) and from 1,254 subjects provided by 6 global collaborators. The material from the prospective study consisted of cDNA or gDNA derived from T cells, B-cell-depleted T cells, or PBMCs. Deeply sampled blood TCRbeta repertoires from subjects exposed to, actively infected with, or recovered from COVID-19 were included in the dataset. The sample metadata nearly always contained a de-identified subject ID, COVID-19 status, age in years and sex. Where available, HLA class I and class II types were taken from metadata supplied by the sample provider and were not determined by assay-based typing.

The immunoSEQ Assay, a bias-controlled multiplex PCR, was used to amplify TCRbeta CDR3 regions from genomic DNA. Per the authors' processing: The number of nucleated cells in each sample was estimated from the amplification of reference gene primers within the assay. To quantify the absolute abundance of each unique TCRbeta CDR3 rearrangement, sequence reads were collapsed and filtered. For each sample, productive Simpson clonality was calculated as the square root of Simpson's diversity index over productive rearrangements. The table comes from immuneACCESS by way of TCRdb, which keeps in-frame sequences with V and J called. Part of the clones is missing from these tables; in studies checked, under half for an unresolved V gene and the rest for unknown reasons. That table is the source of V, J and clone size, and D and trimming were worked out from the DNA. Within this sample are over 140,000 clones, with 80% to 85% of them counted one time only. The ten largest clones represent 3% to 4.5% of the sample.

Overall study results and their limits: How much clinical and demographic metadata was included differed by source and by participant, and the metadata was provided uncurated.

Each collaborating institution followed its own protocols to collect whole blood in K2EDTA tubes. For TCRbeta analysis, collaborators shipped samples as frozen whole blood, isolated PBMCs, or DNA extracted from either of those sample types. V is pruned by 5 bases and J by 2 bases, leaving 5 bases of the junction without a gene match. The germline V gene supplies CDR1 SGHTA and CDR2 FQGTGA. The CDR3 covers 15 residues, taking in both the cysteine and the phenylalanine. Only the CDR3 DNA is retained, 45 bases long and in frame from the first base. Note on this clone: No antigen is known for it. Base qualities are not provided; no much larger clone lies one nucleotide away.

What was sequenced was peripheral blood. The rearranged chain carries TRBV7-3 and TRBJ2-1; 8 middle bases align to TRBD1. The sequence was obtained from a woman aged 60-75 years with acute or convalescent COVID-19. The DNA is TGTGCCAGCAGCCGCGGACAGGGCCCCTACAATGAGCAGTTCTTC. Its translation is CASSRGQGPYNEQFF.